This T cell receptor (beta chain) emerged from a study of cytomegalovirus exposure and HLA in healthy donors. The study ran its PCR with 60 Vbeta and 13 Jbeta primers. TCRdb's table, derived via immunoSEQ multiplex PCR, lists solely in-frame clones and lacks some. The sample shows tens of thousands of clones, 70% to 80% of them seen only once. The CDR3 is 16 residues long. V was clipped by 2 bases and J by 1 base, with 13 bases between them. Germline CDR1 reads SGHKS; CDR2 reads YYEKEE (reference sequence). This clone was detected once. The sequenced sample was PBMCs. The receptor comes from a man aged 55 to 70 in good health and CMV-seronegative. The chain recombines TRBV5-5 with TRBJ1-5; possibly TRBD1 for D (6 bases). The CDR3 DNA follows: TGTGCCAGCAGCTTAGGGGGTAGGTGGAGCAATCAGCCCCAGCATTTT. Translating gives CASSLGGRWSNQPQHF.